The 30 T cell receptor beta chains reported below all come from one sample, sequenced in a study of vaccination effects on CD4 cells after COVID-19 (dated by TCRdb to the early 2020s). Antigen specificity for these receptors is unknown. Library construction relied on the immunoSEQ multiplex PCR assay. TCRdb stores this immuneACCESS table with in-frame sequences only. Part of the clones is absent; in the studies checked, under half of the shortfall reflects unresolved V genes, and no reason is known for the rest. This sample lists about 65,000 clones; roughly three quarters were detected once. The top ten hold about 3% of the sample. To identify antigen-specific CD4+ T cell clonotypes by their expansion, the ViraFEST assay first stimulated PBMC with viral peptide pools and then applied TCR sequencing. After more than 9 days of culture, CD4+ T cells were isolated with the EasySep CD4+ T cell isolation kit. None of the healthy vaccine recipients had a prior SARS-CoV-2 infection, which was confirmed by nucleocapsid antibody tests that came back negative both before and after vaccination.

The sample consisted of CD4+ T cells from PBMCs cultured with HCoV-NL63 spike peptides, taken before COVID-19 vaccination. Per the publication, the cell subset or site label means: HCoV-NL63 spike overlapping peptide pool stimulation. These receptors were taken from a human donor who received a COVID-19 vaccine.

This clone was seen a few times. J is TRBJ1-4 and V is TRBV20-1; D call uncertain. This CDR3 is built from 13 residues. CDR1 is DFQATT and CDR2 is SNEGSKA in the germline V gene (reference sequence). V was pared by 3 bases and J by 7 bases, with 12 bases between. Written as DNA, the CDR3 is TGCAGTGCTAGTTTTGCGGGAGCTGAAAAACTGTTTTTT. Amino acids: CSASFAGAEKLFF.

The chain has TRBV5-1 and TRBJ2-1; 8 bases align to TRBD1. V lost 4 bases and J lost 7; bases outside the gene matches: 10. Germline values: CDR1 SGHRS, CDR2 YFSETQ. This CDR3 spans 15 amino acids. DNA of the CDR3: TGCGCCAGCAGCCTTAGACCGGACAGGGCTAATGAGCAGTTCTTC. It encodes CASSLRPDRANEQFF.

This clone has just one count. V gene TRBV27 combines with J gene TRBJ1-2; no definite D call. The V gene lost 3 bases and the J gene lost 8 bases, with 13 bases spanning the gap. This CDR3 region has 13 residues. From germline, CDR1 is MNHEY and CDR2 SMNVEV (reference sequence). The CDR3 region is CASSFVAEGGYTF. As DNA, the CDR3 is TGTGCCAGCAGTTTCGTGGCAGAAGGAGGCTACACCTTC.

The rearrangement uses TRBV7-3 and TRBJ2-1; a possible D gene is TRBD1 (5 bases). Germline V gene lookup returns CDR1 SGHTA and CDR2 FQGTGA. Trimming took off 1 base at V and 12 bases at J, with 10 bases between the two ends. The CDR3 consists of 12 residues. The CDR3 spells CASSLSRERQFF. CDR3 coding DNA: TGTGCCAGCAGCTTAAGCAGGGAACGGCAGTTCTTC.

The genes are TRBV11-2 and TRBJ2-7; 7 positions agree with TRBD2. The germline V gene encodes CDR1 SGHAT and CDR2 FQNNGV. The J segment lost 4 bases and the V segment lost 6 bases, leaving 12 bases of the junction unmatched. The CDR3 is 15 amino acids. The CDR3 DNA sequence: TGTGCCAGCAGGGATAGACGGCGGGGGAGTTACGAGCAGTACGTC. It translates to CASRDRRRGSYEQYV.

The rearrangement links TRBV30 to TRBJ2-3, with 11 bases matching TRBD2. The CDR3 covers 16 residues. Per the germline V gene, CDR1 is GTSNPN and CDR2 is SVGIG (reference sequence). Losses at the gene ends were 3 bases for V and 8 bases for J; bases not matched to a gene: 13. Written as DNA, the CDR3 is TGTGCCTGGAGACACGGGACTAGCGGCCAGCAAGGTACGCAGTATTTT. Translating gives CAWRHGTSGQQGTQYF.

This clone was detected a few times. The chain carries TRBV6-5 and TRBJ1-1; 8 nucleotides line up with TRBD1. Germline-derived CDR1 and CDR2 are MNHEY and SVGAGI. The CDR3 has 13 amino acids. The trim removed 7 bases at V and 5 bases at J, leaving 6 bases unmatched. The CDR3 sequence: CASKGQGGTEAFF. In nucleotides, the CDR3 is TGTGCCAGCAAAGGACAGGGCGGAACTGAAGCTTTCTTT.

This chain uses TRBV5-8 with TRBJ2-3; 13 bases line up with TRBD2. Germline loops: CDR1 SGHTS, CDR2 YDEGEE. J was trimmed by 4 bases and V by 8 bases; bases with no gene match: 19. The CDR3 totals 19 residues. The DNA for the CDR3 is TGTGCCAGTCCGCACTCTTGGGGACTAGCGGGAAATGGCGCAGATACGCAGTATTTT. Its translation is CASPHSWGLAGNGADTQYF.

The rearrangement links TRBV7-3 to TRBJ2-3, with 7 positions matching TRBD2. This CDR3 region has 16 residues. Germline V gene lookup returns CDR1 SGHTA and CDR2 FQGTGA. With 1 base clipped from V and 0 bases from J, the junction kept 4 bases outside the gene matches. CDR3 coding DNA: TGTGCCAGCAGCTTAAGATACGGGGGGAGCACAGATACGCAGTATTTT. It is translated as CASSLRYGGSTDTQYF.

This chain connects TRBV18 to TRBJ1-2; a possible D gene is TRBD1 (6 bases). From germline, CDR1 is KGHSH and CDR2 LQKENI. There are 15 residues in the CDR3. Trimming removed 3 bases at V and 8 bases at J, with 19 bases between. The CDR3 DNA reads as TGTGCCAGCTCACCCCCTCAGGGGATCTCCTGGGGCTACACCTTC. This gives the protein CASSPPQGISWGYTF.

This clone was recorded only once. The chain uses TRBV14 and TRBJ1-3; D gene unclear. CDR3 length equals 14 residues. CDR1 is SGHDN and CDR2 is FVKESK in the germline V gene. V was clipped by 0 bases and J by 0 bases, with 3 bases between them. This CDR3 reads CASSQDYSGNTIYF. The CDR3 nucleotides read TGTGCCAGCAGCCAAGACTACTCTGGAAACACCATATATTTT.

The chain carries TRBV7-2 and TRBJ2-5; D not resolved. The length of the CDR3 is 13 residues. Trimming took 2 bases from V and 5 from J, leaving 9 bases between them. Germline loops: CDR1 SGHTA, CDR2 FQGNSA. The CDR3 reads CASSLPGAETQYF. The CDR3 nucleotides are TGTGCCAGCAGCTTACCTGGAGCTGAGACCCAGTACTTC.

The chain recombines TRBV5-1 with TRBJ2-1, with D possibly TRBD2 on 5 matching bases. The CDR3 totals 15 residues. V lost 4 bases, J lost 4 bases, and 15 bases lay in between. Germline V gene data show CDR1 as SGHRS and CDR2 as YFSETQ. CDR3 amino acids: CASSPLSGLYNEQFF. CDR3 DNA: TGCGCCAGCAGCCCCCTCAGCGGCCTATACAATGAGCAGTTCTTC.

The V and J genes are TRBV7-9 and TRBJ1-1; D is perhaps TRBD1 (5 bases). Looked up from germline, CDR1 is SEHNR and CDR2 is FQNEAQ (reference sequence). Trimming pared 5 bases from V and 1 base from J, leaving 17 bases between. This CDR3 has 16 amino acids. The CDR3 region has the DNA TGTGCCAGCAGCCAAATGGGGGGTTATTCGAACACTGAAGCTTTCTTT. As protein: CASSQMGGYSNTEAFF.

The rearrangement links TRBV6-4 to TRBJ2-7; D tentatively reads TRBD1 or TRBD2 (5 bases each). V was cut by 6 bases and J by 1 base, with 19 bases left in between. There are 16 residues in the CDR3. Germline CDR1 and CDR2: MRHNA and SNTAGT. The CDR3, as DNA: TGTGCCAGCAGGGAAGAACCGAGGGACCAGTCCTACGAGCAGTACGTC. Its protein is CASREEPRDQSYEQYV.

This clone has just a few counts. The chain is built from TRBV7-9 and TRBJ2-2; 9 bases agree with TRBD1. There are 17 residues in the CDR3. V trimming: 5 bases; J trimming: 3 bases; junction bases outside the gene matches: 10. Germline CDR1 is SEHNR and CDR2 is FQNEAQ (reference sequence). The CDR3 sequence is CASSQGSGTGYTGELFF. The DNA for the CDR3 is TGTGCCAGCAGCCAGGGGTCCGGGACAGGGTACACCGGGGAGCTGTTTTTT.

The chain employs TRBV5-1 and TRBJ1-6, with unresolved D. Germline V gene sequence: CDR1 SGHRS, CDR2 YFSETQ. The ends were cut back, 0 bases at V and 7 bases at J, with 8 bases in the middle. The CDR3 sequence is 14 residues long. This CDR3 reads CASSLETLNSPLHF. In nucleotides, the CDR3 is TGCGCCAGCAGCTTGGAGACACTAAATTCACCCCTCCACTTT.

The chain is built from TRBV27 and TRBJ1-5, with D possibly being TRBD1 (6 bases). From germline, CDR1 is MNHEY and CDR2 SMNVEV (reference sequence). The V and J ends lost 2 bases and 4 bases respectively, with 15 bases between them. The CDR3 is made up of 16 amino acids. CDR3 sequence (DNA): TGTGCCAGCAGTTTAGTGGGATCAGGGGTGAATCAGCCCCAGCATTTT. Its protein product is CASSLVGSGVNQPQHF.

This rearrangement joins TRBV5-1 to TRBJ2-3, with a tentative D call TRBD1 (6 bases). CDR3 length: 16 residues. Trimming left V 0 bases short and J 4 bases short, with 15 bases between. Germline values: CDR1 SGHRS, CDR2 YFSETQ. The CDR3: CASSLGGLVAADTQYF. CDR3 nucleotide sequence: TGCGCCAGCAGCTTGGGGGGGCTAGTTGCTGCAGATACGCAGTATTTT.

The gene calls are TRBV19 and TRBJ2-1; perhaps TRBD1 as D (5 bases). Germline assignment: CDR1 LNHDA and CDR2 SQIVND (reference sequence). The CDR3 totals 14 residues. V gave up 10 bases and J gave up 3 bases, with 16 bases separating them. The CDR3 coding sequence is TGTGCCACCTCGCCCACAGACAGCTACAATGAGCAGTTCTTC. This sequence encodes CATSPTDSYNEQFF. The variable domain in full, completed from reference TRBV19 and TRBJ2-1, reads DGGITQSPKYLFRKEGQNVTLSCEQNLNHDAMYWYRQDPGQGLRLIYYSQIVNDFQKGDIAEGYSVSREKKESFPLTVTSAQKNPTAFYLCATSPTDSYNEQFFGPGTRLTVL.

The V gene is TRBV24-1, the J gene TRBJ1-3; no clear D. V was pared by 3 bases and J by 4 bases, with 12 bases between. CDR1 and CDR2 (germline): KGHDR, SFDVKD. This CDR3 contains 15 residues. The CDR3 DNA sequence: TGTGCCACCAGTGATCCGACGGCAGGAGGAAACACCATATATTTT. As protein: CATSDPTAGGNTIYF.

J is TRBJ1-1 and V is TRBV25-1, with D maybe TRBD1 (5 bases). Trimming removed 6 bases from V and 5 bases from J, with 13 bases in between. Germline-derived CDR1 and CDR2 are MGHDK and SYGVNS. This CDR3 comprises 13 residues. In DNA form, the CDR3 reads TGTGCCAGCAGCGTCGGGGGGGTGACTGAAGCTTTCTTT. Translated: CASSVGGVTEAFF.

This clone was picked up one time. The genes are TRBV18 and TRBJ2-7; the match to TRBD1 covers 8 bases. Germline-derived CDR1 and CDR2 are KGHSH and LQKENI. This CDR3 has 13 residues. Unmatched junction bases numbered 3, after V lost 2 bases and J lost 6 bases. The CDR3 loop is CASSPSGGSEQYV. The CDR3 bases are TGTGCCAGCTCACCATCAGGGGGCTCCGAGCAGTACGTC.

In its sample, this clone was seen a few times. J is TRBJ1-6 and V is TRBV23-1; no clear D gene. TRBV23-1 is an ORF, with its function uncertain. Trimming left V 4 bases short and J 0 bases short, with 7 bases between. CDR3 length: 15 amino acids. CDR3 bases: TGCGCCAGCAGTCTGGGGAGCTCCTATAATTCACCCCTCCACTTT. It translates to CASSLGSSYNSPLHF.

This rearrangement joins TRBV5-1 to TRBJ1-1; 11 nucleotides agree with TRBD1. Germline loops: CDR1 SGHRS, CDR2 YFSETQ. This CDR3 is 17 amino acids long. V trimming: 3 bases; J trimming: 1 base; junction bases outside the gene matches: 8. The CDR3 DNA follows: TGCGCCAGCAGCTCCGGGACAGGGGGGATATGGAACACTGAAGCTTTCTTT. Its protein is CASSSGTGGIWNTEAFF.

The chain carries TRBV7-2 and TRBJ2-2; D not certain. Germline V gene sequence: CDR1 SGHTA, CDR2 FQGNSA. The CDR3 contains 14 residues. With 4 bases removed from V and 0 bases from J, the gap between germline ends came to 6 bases. The DNA of the CDR3 is TGTGCCAGCAGCTCGCCCGCGAACACCGGGGAGCTGTTTTTT. It is translated as CASSSPANTGELFF.

This chain links TRBV5-1 with TRBJ2-1, with 7 bases that match TRBD1. V lost 0 bases, J lost 12 bases, and 12 bases stayed unmatched. Germline V gene sequence: CDR1 SGHRS, CDR2 YFSETQ. CDR3 length equals 15 residues. CDR3 residues: CASSLEVGTDGVQFF. In DNA, the CDR3 is TGCGCCAGCAGCTTGGAAGTAGGGACAGATGGAGTGCAGTTCTTC.

This clone was recorded only once. The CDR3 loop is CASSQPGRQETQYF. The CDR3 coding sequence is TGCGCCAGCAGCCAGCCGGGACGTCAAGAGACCCAGTACTTC. V usage is TRBV4-1 and J usage is TRBJ2-5; D is possibly TRBD1 or TRBD2 (5 bases each). The V gene's germline CDR1 is MGHRA and CDR2 YSYEKL. The CDR3 covers 14 residues. Between the trimmed V and J ends, which lost 3 bases and 2 bases, there was a span of 10 bases.

J is TRBJ1-4 and V is TRBV27; no definite D call. Trimming removed 6 bases from V and 1 base from J, with 9 bases in between. This CDR3 comprises 14 residues. Germline V CDR1 and CDR2: MNHEY, SMNVEV (reference sequence). The CDR3 is CASSSSGTNEKLFF. CDR3 bases: TGTGCCAGCAGCTCTTCCGGAACTAATGAAAAACTGTTTTTT.

The rearrangement uses TRBV5-1 and TRBJ1-4, with D maybe TRBD1 (6 bases). The CDR3 contains 15 residues. V was pared by 0 bases and J by 8 bases, with 14 bases between. CDR1 is SGHRS and CDR2 is YFSETQ in the germline V gene. CDR3 loop: CASSLVGAVGEKLFF. CDR3 nucleotides: TGCGCCAGCAGCTTGGTGGGGGCCGTAGGGGAAAAACTGTTTTTT.